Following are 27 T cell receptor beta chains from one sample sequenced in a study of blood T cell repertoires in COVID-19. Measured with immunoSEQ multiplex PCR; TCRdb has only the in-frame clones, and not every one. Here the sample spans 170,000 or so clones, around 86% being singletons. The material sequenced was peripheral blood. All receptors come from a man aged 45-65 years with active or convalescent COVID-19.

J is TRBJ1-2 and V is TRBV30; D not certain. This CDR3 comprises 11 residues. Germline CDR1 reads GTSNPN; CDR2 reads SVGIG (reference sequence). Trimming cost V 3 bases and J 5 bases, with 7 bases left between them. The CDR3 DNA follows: TGTGCCTGGAGGGCCGTTTATGGCTACACCTTC. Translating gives CAWRAVYGYTF.

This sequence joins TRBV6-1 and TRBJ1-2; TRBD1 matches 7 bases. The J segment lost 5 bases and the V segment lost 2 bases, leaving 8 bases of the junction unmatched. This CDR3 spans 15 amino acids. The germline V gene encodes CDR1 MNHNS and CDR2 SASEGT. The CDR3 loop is CASSEFGTVVYGYTF. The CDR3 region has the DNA TGTGCCAGCAGTGAATTCGGGACAGTGGTGTATGGCTACACCTTC.

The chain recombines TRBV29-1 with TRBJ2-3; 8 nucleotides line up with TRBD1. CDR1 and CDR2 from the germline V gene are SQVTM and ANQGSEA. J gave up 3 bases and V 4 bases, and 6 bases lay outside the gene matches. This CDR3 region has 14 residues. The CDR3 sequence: CSVGTGRETDTQYF. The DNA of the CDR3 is TGCAGCGTTGGGACAGGGAGAGAGACAGATACGCAGTATTTT.

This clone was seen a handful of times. Written as DNA, the CDR3 is TGTGCCACCAGTGTTGCAGGGCTTGACTATGGCTACACCTTC. Translation gives CATSVAGLDYGYTF. The genes are TRBV24-1 and TRBJ1-2; D possibly corresponds to TRBD1 (5 bases). Between the trimmed V and J ends, which lost 5 bases and 3 bases, there was a span of 12 bases. CDR3 length equals 14 residues. CDR1 and CDR2 from the germline V gene are KGHDR and SFDVKD.

The CDR3 DNA follows: TGCGCCAGCTCTCTCGGGTGGGACTATGGCTACACCTTC. Translated, it gives CASSLGWDYGYTF. The chain joins TRBV5-1 to TRBJ1-2; no reliable D call. Germline lookup yields CDR1 SGHRS and CDR2 YFSETQ. The CDR3 is made up of 13 amino acids. V lost 7 bases and J lost 3, with 13 bases in between.

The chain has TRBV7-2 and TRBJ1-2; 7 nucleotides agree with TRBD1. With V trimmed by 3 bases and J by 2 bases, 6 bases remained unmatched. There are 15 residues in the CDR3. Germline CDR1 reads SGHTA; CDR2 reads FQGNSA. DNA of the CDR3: TGTGCCAGCAGCTTCTCTGGACAGGCCAACTATGGCTACACCTTC. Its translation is CASSFSGQANYGYTF. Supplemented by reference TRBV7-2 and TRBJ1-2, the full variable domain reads GAGVSQSPSNKVTEKGKDVELRCDPISGHTALYWYRQSLGQGLEFLIYFQGNSAPDKSGLPSDRFSAERTGGSVSTLTIQRTQQEDSAVYLCASSFSGQANYGYTFGSGTRLTVV.

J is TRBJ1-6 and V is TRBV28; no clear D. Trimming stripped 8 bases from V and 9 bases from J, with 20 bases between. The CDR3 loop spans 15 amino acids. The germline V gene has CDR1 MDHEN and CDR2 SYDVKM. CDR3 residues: CASRGEEQRGSPLHF. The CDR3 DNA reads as TGTGCCAGCCGGGGTGAAGAACAACGGGGTTCACCCCTCCACTTT. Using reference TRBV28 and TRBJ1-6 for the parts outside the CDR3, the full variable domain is DVKVTQSSRYLVKRTGEKVFLECVQDMDHENMFWYRQDPGLGLRLIYFSYDVKMKEKGDIPEGYSVSREKKERFSLILESASTNQTSMYLCASRGEEQRGSPLHFGNGTRLTVT.

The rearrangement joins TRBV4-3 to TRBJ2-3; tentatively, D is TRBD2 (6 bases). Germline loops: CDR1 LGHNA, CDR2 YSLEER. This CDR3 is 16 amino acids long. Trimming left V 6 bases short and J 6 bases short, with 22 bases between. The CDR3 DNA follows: TGCGCCAGCAGGTCAGGTTACGGGACTGGGGGGGATACGCAGTATTTT. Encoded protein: CASRSGYGTGGDTQYF.

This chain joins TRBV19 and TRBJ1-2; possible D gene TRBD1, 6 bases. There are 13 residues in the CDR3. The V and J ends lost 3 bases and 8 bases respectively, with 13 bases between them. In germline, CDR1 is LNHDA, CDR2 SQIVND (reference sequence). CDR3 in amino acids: CASSIPGVGGYTF. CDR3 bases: TGTGCCAGTAGTATCCCAGGGGTGGGAGGCTACACCTTC.

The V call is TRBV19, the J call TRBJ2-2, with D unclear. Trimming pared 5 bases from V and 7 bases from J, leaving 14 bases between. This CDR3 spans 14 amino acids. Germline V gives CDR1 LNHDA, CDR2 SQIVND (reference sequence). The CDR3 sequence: CASSFGGTGGELFF. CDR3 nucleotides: TGTGCCAGTAGTTTCGGTGGCACGGGCGGGGAGCTGTTTTTT. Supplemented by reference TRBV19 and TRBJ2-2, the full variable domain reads DGGITQSPKYLFRKEGQNVTLSCEQNLNHDAMYWYRQDPGQGLRLIYYSQIVNDFQKGDIAEGYSVSREKKESFPLTVTSAQKNPTAFYLCASSFGGTGGELFFGEGSRLTVL.

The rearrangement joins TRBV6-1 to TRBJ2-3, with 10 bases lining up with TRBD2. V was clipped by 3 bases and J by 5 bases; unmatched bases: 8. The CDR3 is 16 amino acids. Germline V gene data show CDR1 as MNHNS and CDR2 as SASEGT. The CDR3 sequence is CASSEGIAGGRDTQYF. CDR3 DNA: TGTGCCAGCAGTGAGGGGATAGCGGGGGGAAGAGATACGCAGTATTTT.

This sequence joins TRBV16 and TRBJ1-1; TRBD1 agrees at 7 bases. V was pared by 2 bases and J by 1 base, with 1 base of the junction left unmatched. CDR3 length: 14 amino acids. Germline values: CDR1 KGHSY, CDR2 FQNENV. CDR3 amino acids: CASSQQGGNTEAFF. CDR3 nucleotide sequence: TGTGCCAGCAGCCAACAGGGGGGGAACACTGAAGCTTTCTTT.

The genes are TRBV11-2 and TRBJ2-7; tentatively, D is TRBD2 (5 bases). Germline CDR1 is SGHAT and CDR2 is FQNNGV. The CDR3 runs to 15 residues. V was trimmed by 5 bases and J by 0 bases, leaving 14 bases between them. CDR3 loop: CASSPLALSSYEQYF. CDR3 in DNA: TGTGCCAGCAGCCCATTAGCGCTTAGCTCCTACGAGCAGTACTTC. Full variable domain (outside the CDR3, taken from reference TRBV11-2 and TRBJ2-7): EAGVAQSPRYKIIEKRQSVAFWCNPISGHATLYWYQQILGQGPKLLIQFQNNGVVDDSQLPKDRFSAERLKGVDSTLKIQPAKLEDSAVYLCASSPLALSSYEQYFGPGTRLTVT.

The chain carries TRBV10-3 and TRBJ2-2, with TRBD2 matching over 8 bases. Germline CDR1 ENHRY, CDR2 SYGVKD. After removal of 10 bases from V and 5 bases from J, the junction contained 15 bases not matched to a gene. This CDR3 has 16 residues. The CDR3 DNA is TGTGCCACCAGGACCCCGGCGGGAGGTTTGACCGGGGAGCTGTTTTTT. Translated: CATRTPAGGLTGELFF.

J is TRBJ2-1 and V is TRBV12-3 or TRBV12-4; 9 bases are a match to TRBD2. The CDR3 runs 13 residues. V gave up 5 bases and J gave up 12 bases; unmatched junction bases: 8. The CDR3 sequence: CASSPGLAFLQFF. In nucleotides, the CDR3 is TGTGCCAGCAGTCCGGGACTAGCCTTCCTGCAGTTCTTC.

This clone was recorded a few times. CDR3 sequence reads: CASSEVTNEKLFF. The DNA of the CDR3 is TGTGCCAGTAGCGAGGTAACTAATGAAAAACTGTTTTTT. The V call is TRBV19, the J call TRBJ1-4; the D is unclear. The V and J ends lost 6 bases and 1 base respectively, with 6 bases between them. The CDR3 has 13 amino acids. Germline CDR1 LNHDA, CDR2 SQIVND (reference sequence).

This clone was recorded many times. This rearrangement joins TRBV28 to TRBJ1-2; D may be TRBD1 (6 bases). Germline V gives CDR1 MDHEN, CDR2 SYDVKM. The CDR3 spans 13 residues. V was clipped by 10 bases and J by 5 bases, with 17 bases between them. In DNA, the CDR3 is TGTGCCATCAGGGGTGGGGGCCGGTATGGCTACACCTTC. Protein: CAIRGGGRYGYTF.

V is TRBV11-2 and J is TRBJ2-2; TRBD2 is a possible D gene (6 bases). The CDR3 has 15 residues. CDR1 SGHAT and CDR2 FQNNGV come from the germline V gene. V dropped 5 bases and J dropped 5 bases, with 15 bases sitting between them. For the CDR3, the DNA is TGTGCCAGCAGCCTGGGGGGTGTCGGTACCGGGGAGCTGTTTTTT. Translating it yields CASSLGGVGTGELFF.

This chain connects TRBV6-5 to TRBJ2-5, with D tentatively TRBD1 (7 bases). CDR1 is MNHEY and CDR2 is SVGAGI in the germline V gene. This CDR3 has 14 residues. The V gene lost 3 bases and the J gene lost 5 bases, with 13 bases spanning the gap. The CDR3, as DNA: TGTGCCAGCAGTTATGGAGGGGGCCGGGAGACCCAGTACTTC. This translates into CASSYGGGRETQYF.

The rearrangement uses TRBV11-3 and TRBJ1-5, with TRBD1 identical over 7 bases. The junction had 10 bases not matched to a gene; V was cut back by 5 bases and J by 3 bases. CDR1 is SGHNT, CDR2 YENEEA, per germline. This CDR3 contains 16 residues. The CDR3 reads CASSTVRGDPNQPQHF. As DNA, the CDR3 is TGTGCCAGCAGCACCGTCAGGGGGGATCCCAATCAGCCCCAGCATTTT. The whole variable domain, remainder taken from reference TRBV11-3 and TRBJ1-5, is EAGVVQSPRYKIIEKKQPVAFWCNPISGHNTLYWYLQNLGQGPELLIRYENEEAVDDSQLPKDRFSAERLKGVDSTLKIQPAELGDSAVYLCASSTVRGDPNQPQHFGDGTRLSIL.

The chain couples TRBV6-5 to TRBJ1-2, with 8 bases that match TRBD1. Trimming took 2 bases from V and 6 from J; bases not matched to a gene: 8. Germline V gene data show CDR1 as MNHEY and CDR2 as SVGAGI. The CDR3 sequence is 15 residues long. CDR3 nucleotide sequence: TGTGCCAGCAGTTACGGTACCTCAGGGGGCGATGGCTACACCTTC. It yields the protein CASSYGTSGGDGYTF.

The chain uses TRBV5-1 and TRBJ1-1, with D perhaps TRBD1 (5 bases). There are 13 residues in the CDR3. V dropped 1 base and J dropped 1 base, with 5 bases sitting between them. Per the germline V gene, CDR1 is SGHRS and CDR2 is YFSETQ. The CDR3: CASSLRGNTEAFF. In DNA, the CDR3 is TGCGCCAGCAGCTTGAGGGGGAACACTGAAGCTTTCTTT. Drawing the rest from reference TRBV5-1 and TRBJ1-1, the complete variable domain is KAGVTQTPRYLIKTRGQQVTLSCSPISGHRSVSWYQQTPGQGLQFLFEYFSETQRNKGNFPGRFSGRQFSNSRSEMNVSTLELGDSALYLCASSLRGNTEAFFGQGTRLTVV.

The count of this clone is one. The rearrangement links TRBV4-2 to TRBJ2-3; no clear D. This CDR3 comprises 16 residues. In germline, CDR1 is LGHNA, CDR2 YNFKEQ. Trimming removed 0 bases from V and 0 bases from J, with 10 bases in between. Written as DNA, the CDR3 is TGTGCCAGCAGCCAAGATCCGGCGGCTAGCACAGATACGCAGTATTTT. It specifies CASSQDPAASTDTQYF.

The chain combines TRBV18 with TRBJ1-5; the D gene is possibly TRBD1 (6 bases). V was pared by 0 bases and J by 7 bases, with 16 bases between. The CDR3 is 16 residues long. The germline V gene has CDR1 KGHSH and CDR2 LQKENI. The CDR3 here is CASSPPGGAQGQPQHF. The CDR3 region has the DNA TGTGCCAGCTCACCACCGGGGGGGGCGCAGGGGCAGCCCCAGCATTTT.

The CDR3 DNA is TGTGCCAGCAGTATGGCTAGGGGGATGAACACTGAAGCTTTCTTT. Translating it yields CASSMARGMNTEAFF. V usage is TRBV6-5 and J usage is TRBJ1-1; D is possibly TRBD1 (6 bases). The CDR3 has 15 residues. V lost 5 bases, J lost 0 bases, and 13 bases lay in between. Looked up from germline, CDR1 is MNHEY and CDR2 is SVGAGI.

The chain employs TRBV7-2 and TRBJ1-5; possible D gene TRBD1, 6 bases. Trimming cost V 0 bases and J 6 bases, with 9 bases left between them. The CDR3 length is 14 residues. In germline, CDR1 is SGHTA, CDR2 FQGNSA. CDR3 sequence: CASSLAVGAQPQHF. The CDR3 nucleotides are TGTGCCAGCAGCTTAGCGGTGGGGGCTCAGCCCCAGCATTTT.

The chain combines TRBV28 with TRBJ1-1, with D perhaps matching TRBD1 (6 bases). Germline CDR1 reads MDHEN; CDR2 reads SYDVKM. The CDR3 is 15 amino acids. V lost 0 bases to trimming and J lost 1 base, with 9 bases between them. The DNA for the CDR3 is TGTGCCAGCAGTTTATGGGGACATTGGAACACTGAAGCTTTCTTT. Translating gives CASSLWGHWNTEAFF.